One and the same sample provided the 19 T cell receptor beta chains below, sequenced in a study of T cells and Merkel cell carcinoma outcomes. Sequenced by immunoSEQ multiplex PCR; TCRdb stores in-frame clones only, minus some. The sample carries some 14,000 clones, more than 90% recorded once. Sequences were obtained from tumor tissue from Merkel cell carcinoma. The receptors were sampled from a human donor with Merkel cell carcinoma.

The rearrangement joins TRBV5-5 to TRBJ2-5; 7 nucleotides match TRBD2. The CDR3 extends over 13 amino acids. With 6 bases clipped from V and 1 base from J, the junction kept 3 bases outside the gene matches. Germline CDR1 reads SGHKS; CDR2 reads YYEKEE (reference sequence). The CDR3 reads CASTLAGQETQYF. In nucleotides, the CDR3 is TGTGCCAGCACCTTAGCGGGCCAAGAGACCCAGTACTTC.

This sequence joins TRBV5-1 and TRBJ1-2; a weak D match, TRBD1 (6 bases). The V gene's germline CDR1 is SGHRS and CDR2 YFSETQ. V was shortened by 4 bases and J by 4 bases, with 11 bases between the two germline ends. The CDR3 has 13 amino acids. The CDR3 region is CASSDQGTYGYTF. The DNA for the CDR3 is TGCGCCAGCAGCGACCAGGGGACCTATGGCTACACCTTC.

This clone came up once. The rearrangement joins TRBV19 to TRBJ1-4; no clear D. CDR1 and CDR2 (germline): LNHDA, SQIVND (reference sequence). V lost 6 bases and J 5 bases, leaving 7 bases between the germline ends. The CDR3 is 12 amino acids. The CDR3 coding sequence is TGTGCCAGTAGGAAAGGAAATGAAAAACTGTTTTTT. Translation gives CASRKGNEKLFF. Based on the CDR3 plus reference TRBV19 and TRBJ1-4, the full variable domain is DGGITQSPKYLFRKEGQNVTLSCEQNLNHDAMYWYRQDPGQGLRLIYYSQIVNDFQKGDIAEGYSVSREKKESFPLTVTSAQKNPTAFYLCASRKGNEKLFFGSGTQLSVL.

The chain links TRBV30 to TRBJ2-3; a weak D match, TRBD2 (5 bases). CDR3 length: 14 residues. Per the germline V gene, CDR1 is GTSNPN and CDR2 is SVGIG (reference sequence). V lost 5 bases and J lost 2, with 14 bases in between. CDR3 sequence: CAWARGANTDTQYF. CDR3 nucleotide sequence: TGTGCCTGGGCCCGGGGAGCGAACACAGATACGCAGTATTTT.

Only one count was recorded for this clone. This chain uses TRBV10-3 with TRBJ2-2, with TRBD1 as a possible D gene (6 bases). Germline CDR1 is ENHRY and CDR2 is SYGVKD. This CDR3 has 14 residues. V lost 6 bases to trimming and J lost 1 base, with 9 bases between them. CDR3 nucleotide sequence: TGTGCCATCAGGAGGGGACAGAACACCGGGGAGCTGTTTTTT. Protein sequence: CAIRRGQNTGELFF.

The V call is TRBV5-6, the J call TRBJ2-1; the D gene is possibly TRBD2 (5 bases). The V gene lost 4 bases and the J gene lost 0 bases, with 11 bases spanning the gap. The CDR3 covers 15 residues. Germline loops: CDR1 SGHDT, CDR2 YYEEEE. CDR3 coding DNA: TGTGCCAGCAGCGCGGACTTTAGCTCCTACAATGAGCAGTTCTTC. Translation gives CASSADFSSYNEQFF.

This sequence joins TRBV4-3 and TRBJ1-3, with D unclear. Per germline, CDR1 LGHNA and CDR2 YSLEER. V was trimmed by 1 base and J by 2 bases, leaving 12 bases between them. CDR3 size: 16 residues. The CDR3 DNA reads as TGCGCCAGCAGCCAAGCTTACGGGGAAACTGGAAACACCATATATTTT. It yields the protein CASSQAYGETGNTIYF.

The chain uses TRBV18 and TRBJ1-1; no clear D gene. V lost 3 bases to trimming and J lost 1 base, with 15 bases between them. CDR3 length: 16 amino acids. Looked up from germline, CDR1 is KGHSH and CDR2 is LQKENI. This chain's CDR3 is CASSPVGADRNTEAFF. CDR3 nucleotide sequence: TGTGCCAGCTCACCGGTGGGAGCGGATAGGAACACTGAAGCTTTCTTT.

The V call is TRBV7-9, the J call TRBJ1-1, with a possible D match to TRBD1 (5 bases). Trimming removed 1 base from V and 5 bases from J, with 8 bases in between. The CDR3 consists of 13 residues. Germline CDR1 and CDR2: SEHNR and FQNEAQ (reference sequence). Written as DNA, the CDR3 is TGTGCCAGCAGCTTAGAGGAGGGGACTGAAGCTTTCTTT. It codes for CASSLEEGTEAFF.

CDR3 nucleotides: TGCGCCAGCAGCGGTAGCGGCTACAATGAGCAGTTCTTC. This encodes CASSGSGYNEQFF. The chain carries TRBV5-1 and TRBJ2-1; weak D call: TRBD2 (6 bases). Germline loops: CDR1 SGHRS, CDR2 YFSETQ. V was cut by 4 bases and J by 3 bases, with 8 bases left in between. The CDR3 extends over 13 amino acids.

J is TRBJ2-7 and V is TRBV5-4; a weak D match, TRBD2 (6 bases). Trimming pared 0 bases from V and 0 bases from J, leaving 13 bases between. Germline V gene lookup returns CDR1 SGHNT and CDR2 YYREEE (reference sequence). This CDR3 has 16 residues. The CDR3 DNA sequence: TGTGCCAGCAGCTTGGAGGGCGGGGATAGCTCCTACGAGCAGTACTTC. Amino acids: CASSLEGGDSSYEQYF.

V gene TRBV15 combines with J gene TRBJ1-2; D remains ambiguous. CDR1 LNHNV and CDR2 YYDKDF come from the germline V gene (reference sequence). V gave up 0 bases and J gave up 8 bases, with 13 bases separating them. There are 14 residues in the CDR3. CDR3 in DNA: TGTGCCACCAGCAGAGAAGTTGACTACGGGGGCTACACCTTC. Protein product: CATSREVDYGGYTF.

This clone appeared once. The J gene is TRBJ1-4, the V gene TRBV4-1; unclear D gene. V dropped 10 bases and J dropped 6 bases, with 6 bases sitting between them. Germline-derived CDR1 and CDR2 are MGHRA and YSYEKL. The CDR3 is made up of 10 amino acids. As DNA, the CDR3 is TGCGCCACGCTATATGAAAAACTGTTTTTT. Amino acids: CATLYEKLFF.

This clone was seen only a few times. The chain recombines TRBV7-8 with TRBJ2-7, with D possibly being TRBD2 (6 bases). Trimming removed 7 bases from V and 6 bases from J, with 10 bases in between. Germline assignment: CDR1 SGHVS and CDR2 FQNEAQ. The CDR3 sequence is 11 residues long. The CDR3 reads CASTPGGEQYF. Written as DNA, the CDR3 is TGTGCCAGCACCCCCGGGGGCGAGCAGTACTTC. Combining the CDR3 with reference TRBV7-8 and TRBJ2-7 gives the whole variable domain GAGVSQSPRYKVAKRGQDVALRCDPISGHVSLFWYQQALGQGPEFLTYFQNEAQLDKSGLPSDRFFAERPEGSVSTLKIQRTQQEDSAVYLCASTPGGEQYFGPGTRLTVT.

J is TRBJ2-1 and V is TRBV29-1; 8 bases agree with TRBD2. CDR1 is SQVTM, CDR2 ANQGSEA, per germline. J gave up 4 bases and V 5 bases, and 13 bases lay outside the gene matches. CDR3 length: 16 residues. CDR3 amino acids: CSVQGISGSSYNEQFF. CDR3 coding DNA: TGCAGCGTTCAAGGAATAAGCGGGAGTTCTTACAATGAGCAGTTCTTC.

The genes are TRBV28 and TRBJ2-4, with a tentative D call TRBD2 (6 bases). The V gene's germline CDR1 is MDHEN and CDR2 SYDVKM. Trimming shortened V by 8 bases and J by 6 bases, and 17 bases separated the two germline ends. The CDR3 runs 14 residues. The CDR3 coding sequence is TGTGCCAGCTCCCCCGGGGGATTGATAAACATTCAGTACTTC. It yields the protein CASSPGGLINIQYF.

For this clone: Germline and junction disagree at one end, which may indicate a read error. The rearrangement joins TRBV11-2 to TRBJ2-5; TRBD2 matches 10 bases. CDR1 is SGHAT and CDR2 is FQNNGV in the germline V gene. This CDR3 is built from 14 residues. CDR3 protein: CANSLLAGQETQYF. The CDR3 coding sequence is TGTGCCAACAGCTTACTAGCGGGACAAGAGACCCAGTACTTC.

Concerning this clone itself: At one end the junction does not follow the germline gene, possibly because of a read error. V usage is TRBV4-1 and J usage is TRBJ1-2, with D hard to call. The V gene's germline CDR1 is MGHRA and CDR2 YSYEKL. The CDR3 runs to 12 residues. The chain's CDR3 is CANSQANYGYTF. CDR3 sequence (DNA): TGCGCCAACAGCCAGGCTAACTATGGCTACACCTTC.

J is TRBJ2-7 and V is TRBV7-2, with 10 bases that match TRBD1. CDR1 and CDR2 (germline): SGHTA, FQGNSA. The CDR3 is made up of 16 amino acids. V trimming: 5 bases; J trimming: 5 bases; junction bases outside the gene matches: 12. The CDR3 DNA reads as TGTGCCAGCAGCCCGCGACAGGGGGCGACAGGCCACGAGCAGTACTTC. This translates into CASSPRQGATGHEQYF.